This T cell receptor beta chain was captured in a study of cytomegalovirus exposure and HLA in healthy donors. The CDR3 is 15 amino acids. The V segment lost 0 bases and the J segment 6 bases; nucleotides outside the gene matches: 4. Looked up from germline, CDR1 is SGHDT and CDR2 is YYEEEE. Produced via immunoSEQ multiplex PCR; TCRdb's table is partial and in-frame only. Here the sample spans 150,000 to 250,000 clones, 80% to 90% being singletons. What was sequenced was PBMCs. This chain uses TRBV5-6 with TRBJ2-2, with 8 bases matching TRBD2. The sequence was obtained from a young woman in good health and CMV-seropositive. CDR3 coding DNA: TGTGCCAGCAGCTTGGCGGGAGGGCTACCCGGGGAGCTGTTTTTT. It codes for CASSLAGGLPGELFF.